Only a few counts were recorded for the clone carrying this T cell receptor (beta chain). Its target is not known. In TCRdb, the reads were re-called with MiXCR into one record per CDR3 protein. The sample shows some 920,000 distinct CDR3 sequences, under 40% of them seen only once. This record comes from a study of T cell repertoires in cytomegalovirus infection. Study-wide background: Selection of CMV epitopes for the study included recently identified HLA-C-restricted and well-studied HLA-B-restricted ones. Study-level findings and limits: Cumulative public TCR beta family frequency identified CMV carriers with the relevant HLA. HLA-C-restricted CMV-specific TCR beta clonotypes prevailed in the ex vivo response.

The CDR3 spans 16 residues. Per the germline V gene, CDR1 is MNHEY and CDR2 is SVGAGI. V was trimmed by 0 bases and J by 1 base, leaving 9 bases between them. Sequenced material: cultured CD8+ T cells from PBMCs, taken from culture after CMV antigen stimulation. The origin of this receptor is a human donor in good health (CMV status not recorded). Some clones in this sample may be carry-over from other donors' samples. The V call is TRBV6-5, the J call TRBJ2-2; D remains ambiguous. The CDR3 loop is CASSYSALLNTGELFF. CDR3 DNA: TGTGCCAGCAGTTACTCAGCGCTATTGAACACCGGGGAGCTGTTTTTT.